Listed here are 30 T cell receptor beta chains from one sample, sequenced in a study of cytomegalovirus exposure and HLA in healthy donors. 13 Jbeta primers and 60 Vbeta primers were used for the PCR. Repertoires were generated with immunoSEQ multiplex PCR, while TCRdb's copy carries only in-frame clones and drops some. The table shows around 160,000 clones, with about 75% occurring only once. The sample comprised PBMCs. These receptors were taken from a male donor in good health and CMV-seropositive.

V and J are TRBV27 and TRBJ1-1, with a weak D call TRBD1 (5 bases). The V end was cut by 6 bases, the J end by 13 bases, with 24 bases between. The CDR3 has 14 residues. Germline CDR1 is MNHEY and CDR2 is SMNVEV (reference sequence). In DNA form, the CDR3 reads TGTGCCAGCAGCCAAGATTACAGGTCCGATAAAGATTTCTTT. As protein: CASSQDYRSDKDFF.

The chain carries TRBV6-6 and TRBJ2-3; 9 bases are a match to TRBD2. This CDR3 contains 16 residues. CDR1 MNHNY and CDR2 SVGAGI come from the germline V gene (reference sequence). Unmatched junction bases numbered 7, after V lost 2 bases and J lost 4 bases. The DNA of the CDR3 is TGTGCCAGCAGTTACCTGCGGGGGGGAAAGCCAGATACGCAGTATTTT. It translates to CASSYLRGGKPDTQYF.

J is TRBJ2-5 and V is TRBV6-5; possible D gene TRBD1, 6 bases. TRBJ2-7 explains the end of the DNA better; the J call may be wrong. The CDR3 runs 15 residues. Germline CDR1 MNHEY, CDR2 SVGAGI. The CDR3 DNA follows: TGTGCCAGCAGTTACGGGGACAAACCAGCCTACGAGCAGTACTTC. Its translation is CASSYGDKPAYEQYF.

CDR3 in DNA: TGCGCCAGCAGCCAAGGGCTATGGGGACTAGCGGGTAGTTACGAGCAGTACTTC. Protein: CASSQGLWGLAGSYEQYF. The V gene is TRBV4-1, the J gene TRBJ2-7, with TRBD2 identical over 12 bases. V shed 1 base, J shed 4 bases, and the junction held 11 bases outside the gene matches. The V gene's germline CDR1 is MGHRA and CDR2 YSYEKL. The CDR3 has 18 residues.

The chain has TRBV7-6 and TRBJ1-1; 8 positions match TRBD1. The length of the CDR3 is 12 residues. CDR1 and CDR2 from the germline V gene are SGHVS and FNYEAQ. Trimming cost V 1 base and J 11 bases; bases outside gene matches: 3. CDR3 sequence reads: CASSLGTGSAFF. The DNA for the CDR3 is TGTGCCAGCAGCTTAGGGACAGGGAGCGCTTTCTTT.

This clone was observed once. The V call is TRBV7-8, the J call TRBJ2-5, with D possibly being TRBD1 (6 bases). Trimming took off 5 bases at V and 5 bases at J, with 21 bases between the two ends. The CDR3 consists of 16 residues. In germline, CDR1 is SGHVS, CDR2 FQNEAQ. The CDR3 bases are TGTGCCAGCAGCCCTTATTTGGCTAGAAGGGGGGAGACCCAGTACTTC. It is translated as CASSPYLARRGETQYF.

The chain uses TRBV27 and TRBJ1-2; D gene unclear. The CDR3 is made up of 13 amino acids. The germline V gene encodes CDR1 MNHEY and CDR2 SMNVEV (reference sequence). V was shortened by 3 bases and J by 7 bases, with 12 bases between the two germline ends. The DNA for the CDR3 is TGTGCCAGCAGTTTTAGACCCTCAGGTGGCTACACCTTC. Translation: CASSFRPSGGYTF.

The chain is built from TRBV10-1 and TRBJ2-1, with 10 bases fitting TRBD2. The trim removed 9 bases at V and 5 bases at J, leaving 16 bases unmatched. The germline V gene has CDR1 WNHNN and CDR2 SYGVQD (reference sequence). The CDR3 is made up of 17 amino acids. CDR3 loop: CARQALAGTFYHNEQFF. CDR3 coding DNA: TGCGCCAGGCAAGCACTAGCGGGGACTTTCTACCACAATGAGCAGTTCTTC.

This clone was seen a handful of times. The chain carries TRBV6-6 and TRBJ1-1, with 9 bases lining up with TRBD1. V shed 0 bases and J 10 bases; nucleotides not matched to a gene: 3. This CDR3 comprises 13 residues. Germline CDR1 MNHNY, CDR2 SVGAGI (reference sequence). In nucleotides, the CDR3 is TGTGCCAGCAGTTACTCAGGACAGGGGATAGCTTTCTTT. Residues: CASSYSGQGIAFF.

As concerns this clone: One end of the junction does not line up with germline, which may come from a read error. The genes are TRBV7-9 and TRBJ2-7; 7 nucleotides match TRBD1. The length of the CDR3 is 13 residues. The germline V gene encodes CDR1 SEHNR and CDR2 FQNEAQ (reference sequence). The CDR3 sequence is CSSSLDGRQGQYF. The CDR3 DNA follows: TGTTCCAGCAGCTTAGACGGCCGACAGGGGCAGTACTTC.

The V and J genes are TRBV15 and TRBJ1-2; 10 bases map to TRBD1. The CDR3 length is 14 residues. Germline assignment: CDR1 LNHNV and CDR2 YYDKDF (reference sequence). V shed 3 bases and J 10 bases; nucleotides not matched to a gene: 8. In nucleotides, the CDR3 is TGTGCCACCAGCAGGGATAGACAGGGGGCGGACTACACCTTC. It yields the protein CATSRDRQGADYTF.

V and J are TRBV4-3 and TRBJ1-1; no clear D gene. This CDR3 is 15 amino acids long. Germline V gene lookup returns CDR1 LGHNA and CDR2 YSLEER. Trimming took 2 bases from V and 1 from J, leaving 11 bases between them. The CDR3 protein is CASSQTVGGNTEAFF. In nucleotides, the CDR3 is TGCGCCAGCAGCCAAACGGTTGGAGGGAACACTGAAGCTTTCTTT.

The CDR3 DNA sequence: TGCGCCAGCAGCTCCCGACTAGCGGCGAACACCGGGGAGCTGTTTTTT. Translating gives CASSSRLAANTGELFF. The chain links TRBV4-1 to TRBJ2-2; 9 positions agree with TRBD2. J was trimmed by 0 bases and V by 5 bases; bases with no gene match: 4. This CDR3 is built from 16 residues. Germline values: CDR1 MGHRA, CDR2 YSYEKL.

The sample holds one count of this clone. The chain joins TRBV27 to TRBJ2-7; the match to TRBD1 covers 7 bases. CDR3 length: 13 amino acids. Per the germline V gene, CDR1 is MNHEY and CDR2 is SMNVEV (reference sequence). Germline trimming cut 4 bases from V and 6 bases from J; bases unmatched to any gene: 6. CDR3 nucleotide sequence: TGTGCCAGCAGTTCTGTGAGGGGGCGCGAGCAGTACTTC. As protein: CASSSVRGREQYF.

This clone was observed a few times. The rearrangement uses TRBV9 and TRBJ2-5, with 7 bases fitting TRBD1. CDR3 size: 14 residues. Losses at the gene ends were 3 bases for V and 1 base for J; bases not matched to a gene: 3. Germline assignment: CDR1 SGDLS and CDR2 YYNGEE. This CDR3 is CASSEQGSQETQYF. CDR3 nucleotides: TGTGCCAGCAGCGAACAGGGGTCCCAAGAGACCCAGTACTTC.

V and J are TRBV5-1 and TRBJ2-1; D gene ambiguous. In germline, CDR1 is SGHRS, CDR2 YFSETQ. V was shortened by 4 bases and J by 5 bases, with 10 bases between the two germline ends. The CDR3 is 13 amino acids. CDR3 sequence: CASSIDWNNEQFF. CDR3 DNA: TGCGCCAGCAGCATAGACTGGAACAATGAGCAGTTCTTC.

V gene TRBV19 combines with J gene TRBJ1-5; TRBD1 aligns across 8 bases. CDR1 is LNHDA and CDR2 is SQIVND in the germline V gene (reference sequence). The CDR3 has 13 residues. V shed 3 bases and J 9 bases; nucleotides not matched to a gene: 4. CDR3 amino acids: CASSIRGRGPQHF. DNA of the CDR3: TGTGCCAGTAGTATCAGGGGGCGTGGGCCCCAGCATTTT.

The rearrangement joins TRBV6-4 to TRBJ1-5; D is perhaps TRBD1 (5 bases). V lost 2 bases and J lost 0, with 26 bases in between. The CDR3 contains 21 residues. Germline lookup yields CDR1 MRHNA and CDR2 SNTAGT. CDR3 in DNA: TGTGCCAGCAGTGACCCTCATGGTCGGGGCGCGGGGGGAAATAGCAATCAGCCCCAGCATTTT. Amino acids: CASSDPHGRGAGGNSNQPQHF.

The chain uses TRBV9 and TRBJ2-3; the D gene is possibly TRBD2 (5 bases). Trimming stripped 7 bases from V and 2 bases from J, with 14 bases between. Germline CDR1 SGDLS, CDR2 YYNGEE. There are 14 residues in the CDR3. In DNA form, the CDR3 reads TGTGCCAGCTCCCCCATGGGAGACACAGATACGCAGTATTTT. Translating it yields CASSPMGDTDTQYF.

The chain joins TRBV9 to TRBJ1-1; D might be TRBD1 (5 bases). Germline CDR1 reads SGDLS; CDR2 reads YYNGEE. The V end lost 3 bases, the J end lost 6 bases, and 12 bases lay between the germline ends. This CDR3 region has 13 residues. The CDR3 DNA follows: TGTGCCAGCAGCGACCTCCGGGGGGCTGAAGCTTTCTTT. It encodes CASSDLRGAEAFF.

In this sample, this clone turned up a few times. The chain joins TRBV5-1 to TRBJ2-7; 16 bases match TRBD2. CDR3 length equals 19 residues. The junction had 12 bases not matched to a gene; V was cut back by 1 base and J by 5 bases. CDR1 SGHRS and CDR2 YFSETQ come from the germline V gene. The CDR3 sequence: CASSLRWPGTSGGADEQYF. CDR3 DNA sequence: TGCGCCAGCAGCTTGCGCTGGCCCGGGACTAGCGGGGGGGCCGACGAGCAGTACTTC.

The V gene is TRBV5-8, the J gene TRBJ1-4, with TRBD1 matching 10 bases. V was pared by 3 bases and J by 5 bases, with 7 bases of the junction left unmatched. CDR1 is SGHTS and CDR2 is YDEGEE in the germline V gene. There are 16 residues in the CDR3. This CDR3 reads CASSWRPGQGNEKLFF. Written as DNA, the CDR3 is TGTGCCAGCAGCTGGAGGCCGGGACAGGGGAATGAAAAACTGTTTTTT.

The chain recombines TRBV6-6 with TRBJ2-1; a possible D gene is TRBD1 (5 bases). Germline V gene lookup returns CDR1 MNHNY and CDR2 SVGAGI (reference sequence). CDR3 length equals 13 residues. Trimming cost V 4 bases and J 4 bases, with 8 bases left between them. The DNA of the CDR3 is TGTGCCAGCAGTTCCGACAGATACAATGAGCAGTTCTTC. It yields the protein CASSSDRYNEQFF.

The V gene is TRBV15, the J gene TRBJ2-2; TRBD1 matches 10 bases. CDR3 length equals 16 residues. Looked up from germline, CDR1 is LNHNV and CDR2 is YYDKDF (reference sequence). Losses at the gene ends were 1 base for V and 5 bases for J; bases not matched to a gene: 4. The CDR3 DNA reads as TGTGCCACCAGCAGAGCAAGGACAGGGGGAACCGGGGAGCTGTTTTTT. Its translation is CATSRARTGGTGELFF.

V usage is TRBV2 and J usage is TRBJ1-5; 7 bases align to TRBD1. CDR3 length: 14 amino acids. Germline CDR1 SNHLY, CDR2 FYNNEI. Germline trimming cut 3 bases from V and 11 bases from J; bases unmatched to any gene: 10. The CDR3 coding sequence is TGTGCCAGCAGTGAGAGCGAGGGGGCCAGAACCCAGCATTTT. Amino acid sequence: CASSESEGARTQHF.

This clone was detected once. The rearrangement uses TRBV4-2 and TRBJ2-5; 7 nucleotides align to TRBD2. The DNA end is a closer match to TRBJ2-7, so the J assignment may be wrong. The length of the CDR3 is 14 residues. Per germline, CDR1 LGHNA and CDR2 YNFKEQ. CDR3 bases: TGTGCCAGCAGCCAAGATAAGGGAGGGACCGAGCAGTACTTC. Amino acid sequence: CASSQDKGGTEQYF.

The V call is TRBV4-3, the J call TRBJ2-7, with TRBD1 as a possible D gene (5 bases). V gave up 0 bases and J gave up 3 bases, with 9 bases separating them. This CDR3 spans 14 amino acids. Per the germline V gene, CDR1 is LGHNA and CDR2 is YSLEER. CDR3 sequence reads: CASSQDRGGYEQYF. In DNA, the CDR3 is TGCGCCAGCAGCCAAGATAGGGGCGGCTACGAGCAGTACTTC.

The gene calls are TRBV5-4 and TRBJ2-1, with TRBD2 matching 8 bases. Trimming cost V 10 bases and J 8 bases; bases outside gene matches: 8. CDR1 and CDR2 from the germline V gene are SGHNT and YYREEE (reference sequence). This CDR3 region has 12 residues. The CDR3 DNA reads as TGTGCCCCCGGGGGGGCCCCCGATGAGCAGTTCTTC. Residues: CAPGGAPDEQFF.

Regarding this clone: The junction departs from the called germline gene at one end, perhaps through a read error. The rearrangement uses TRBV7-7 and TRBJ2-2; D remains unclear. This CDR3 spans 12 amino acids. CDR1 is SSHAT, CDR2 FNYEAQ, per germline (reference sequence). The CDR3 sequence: CASSPLTGELFF. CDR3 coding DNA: TGTGCTAGCAGCCCGTTGACCGGGGAGCTGTTTTTT. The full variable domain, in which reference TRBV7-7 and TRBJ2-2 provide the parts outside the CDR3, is GAGVSQSPRYKVTKRGQDVTLRCDPISSHATLYWYQQALGQGPEFLTYFNYEAQPDKSGLPSDRFSAERPEGSISTLTIQRTEQRDSAMYRCASSPLTGELFFGEGSRLTVL.

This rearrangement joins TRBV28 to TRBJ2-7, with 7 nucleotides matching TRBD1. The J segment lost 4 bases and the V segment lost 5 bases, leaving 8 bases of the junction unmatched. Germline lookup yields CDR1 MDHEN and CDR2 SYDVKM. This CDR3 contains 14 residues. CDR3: CASSRQGILYEQYF. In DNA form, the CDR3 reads TGTGCCAGCAGTCGACAGGGAATTTTGTACGAGCAGTACTTC.